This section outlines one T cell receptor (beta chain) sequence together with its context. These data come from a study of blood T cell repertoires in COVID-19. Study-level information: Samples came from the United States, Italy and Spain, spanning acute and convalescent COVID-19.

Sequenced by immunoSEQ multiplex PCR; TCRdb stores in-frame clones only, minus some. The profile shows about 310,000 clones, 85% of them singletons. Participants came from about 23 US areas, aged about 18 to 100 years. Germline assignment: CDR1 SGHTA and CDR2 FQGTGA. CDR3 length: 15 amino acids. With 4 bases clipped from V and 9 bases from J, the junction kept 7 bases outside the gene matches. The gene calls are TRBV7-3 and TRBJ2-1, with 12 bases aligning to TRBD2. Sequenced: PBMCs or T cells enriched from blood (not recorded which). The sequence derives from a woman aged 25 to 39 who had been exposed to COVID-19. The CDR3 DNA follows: TGTGCCAGCAGCTCTAGCGGGGGGGCCTTCTCTGAGCAGTTCTTC. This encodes CASSSSGGAFSEQFF.